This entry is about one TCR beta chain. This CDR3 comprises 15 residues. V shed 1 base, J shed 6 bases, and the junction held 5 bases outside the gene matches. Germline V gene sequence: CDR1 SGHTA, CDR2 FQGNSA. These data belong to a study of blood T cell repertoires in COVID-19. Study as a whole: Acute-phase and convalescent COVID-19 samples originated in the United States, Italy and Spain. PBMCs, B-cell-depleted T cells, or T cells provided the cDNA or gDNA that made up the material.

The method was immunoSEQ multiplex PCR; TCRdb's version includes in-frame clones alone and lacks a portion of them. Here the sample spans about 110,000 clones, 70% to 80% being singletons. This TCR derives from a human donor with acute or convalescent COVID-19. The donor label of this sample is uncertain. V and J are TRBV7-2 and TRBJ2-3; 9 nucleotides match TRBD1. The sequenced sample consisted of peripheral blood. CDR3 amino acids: CASSLGGQGFDTQYF. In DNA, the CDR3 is TGTGCCAGCAGCTTAGGGGGACAGGGATTTGATACGCAGTATTTT.